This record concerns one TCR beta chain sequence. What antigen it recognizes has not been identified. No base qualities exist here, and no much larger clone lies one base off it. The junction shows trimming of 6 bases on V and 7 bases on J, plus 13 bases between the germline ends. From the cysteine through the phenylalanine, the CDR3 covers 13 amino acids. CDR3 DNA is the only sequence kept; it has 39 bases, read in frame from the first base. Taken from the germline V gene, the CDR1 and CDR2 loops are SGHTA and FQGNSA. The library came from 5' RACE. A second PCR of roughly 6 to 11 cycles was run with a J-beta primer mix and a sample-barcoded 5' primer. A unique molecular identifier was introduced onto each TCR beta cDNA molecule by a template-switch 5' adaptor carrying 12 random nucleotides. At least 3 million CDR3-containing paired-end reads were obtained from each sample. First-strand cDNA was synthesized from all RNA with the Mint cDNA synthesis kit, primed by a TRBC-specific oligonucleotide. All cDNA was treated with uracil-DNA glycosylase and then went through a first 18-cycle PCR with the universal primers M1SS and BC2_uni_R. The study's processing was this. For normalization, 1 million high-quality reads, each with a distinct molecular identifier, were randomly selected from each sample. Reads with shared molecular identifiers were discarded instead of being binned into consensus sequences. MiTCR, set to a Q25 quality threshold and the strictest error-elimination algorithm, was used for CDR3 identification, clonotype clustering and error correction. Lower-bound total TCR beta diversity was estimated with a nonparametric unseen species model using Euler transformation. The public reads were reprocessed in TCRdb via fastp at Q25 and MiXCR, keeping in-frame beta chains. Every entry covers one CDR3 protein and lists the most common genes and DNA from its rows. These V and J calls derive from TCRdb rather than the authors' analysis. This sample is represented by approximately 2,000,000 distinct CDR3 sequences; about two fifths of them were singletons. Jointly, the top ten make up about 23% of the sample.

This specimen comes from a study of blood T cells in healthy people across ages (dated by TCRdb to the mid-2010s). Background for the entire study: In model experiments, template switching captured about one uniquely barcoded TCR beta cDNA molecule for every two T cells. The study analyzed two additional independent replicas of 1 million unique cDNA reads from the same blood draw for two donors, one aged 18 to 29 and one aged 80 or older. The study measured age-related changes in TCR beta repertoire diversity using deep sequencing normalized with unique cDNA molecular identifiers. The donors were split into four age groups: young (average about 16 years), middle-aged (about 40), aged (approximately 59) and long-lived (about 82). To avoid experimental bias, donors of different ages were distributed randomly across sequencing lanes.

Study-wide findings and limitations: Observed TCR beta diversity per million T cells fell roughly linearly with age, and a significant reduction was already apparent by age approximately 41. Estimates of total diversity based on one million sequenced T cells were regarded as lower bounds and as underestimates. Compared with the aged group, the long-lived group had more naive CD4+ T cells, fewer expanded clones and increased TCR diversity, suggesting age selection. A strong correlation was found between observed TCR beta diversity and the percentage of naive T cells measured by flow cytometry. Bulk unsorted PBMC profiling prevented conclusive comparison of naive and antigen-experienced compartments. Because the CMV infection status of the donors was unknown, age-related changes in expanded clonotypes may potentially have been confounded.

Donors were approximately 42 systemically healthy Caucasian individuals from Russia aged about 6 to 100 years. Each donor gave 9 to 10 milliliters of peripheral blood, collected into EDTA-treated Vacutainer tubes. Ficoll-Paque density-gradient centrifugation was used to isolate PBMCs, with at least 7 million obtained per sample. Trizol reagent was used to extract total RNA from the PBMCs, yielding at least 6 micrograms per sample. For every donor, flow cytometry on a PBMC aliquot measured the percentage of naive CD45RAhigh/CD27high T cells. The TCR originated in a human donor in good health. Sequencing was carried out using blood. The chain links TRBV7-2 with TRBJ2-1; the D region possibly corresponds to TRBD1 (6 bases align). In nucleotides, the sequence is TGTGCCAGCAGACCGGACAGTTTGAATGAGCAGTTCTTC. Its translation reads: CASRPDSLNEQFF.